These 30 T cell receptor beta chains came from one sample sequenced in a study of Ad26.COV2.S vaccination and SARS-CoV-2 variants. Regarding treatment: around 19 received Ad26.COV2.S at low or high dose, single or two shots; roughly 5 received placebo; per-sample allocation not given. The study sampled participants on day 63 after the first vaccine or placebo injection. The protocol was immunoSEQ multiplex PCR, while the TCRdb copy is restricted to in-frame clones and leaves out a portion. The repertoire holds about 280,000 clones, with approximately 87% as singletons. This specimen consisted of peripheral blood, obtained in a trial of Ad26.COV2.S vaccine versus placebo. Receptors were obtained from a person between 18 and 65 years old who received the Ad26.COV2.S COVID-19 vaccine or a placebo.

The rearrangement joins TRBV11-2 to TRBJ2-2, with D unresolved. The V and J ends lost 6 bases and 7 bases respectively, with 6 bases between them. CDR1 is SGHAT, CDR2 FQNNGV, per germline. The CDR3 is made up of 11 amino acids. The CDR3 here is CASSIVGELFF. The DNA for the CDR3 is TGTGCCAGCAGTATCGTCGGGGAGCTGTTTTTT.

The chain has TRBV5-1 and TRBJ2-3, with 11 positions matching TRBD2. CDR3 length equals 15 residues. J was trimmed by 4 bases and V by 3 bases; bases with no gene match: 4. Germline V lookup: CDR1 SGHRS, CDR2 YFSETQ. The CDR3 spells CASSSLAGGSDTQYF. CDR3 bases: TGCGCCAGCAGCTCCCTAGCGGGAGGCTCAGATACGCAGTATTTT.

Here the CDR3 DNA reads TGCGCCAGCAGCTTAAACACAGCTAGCACAGATACGCAGTATTTT. Translating gives CASSLNTASTDTQYF. V and J are TRBV5-1 and TRBJ2-3; D is ambiguous. V lost 2 bases and J lost 0, with 10 bases in between. CDR1 is SGHRS, CDR2 YFSETQ, per germline. The CDR3 covers 15 residues.

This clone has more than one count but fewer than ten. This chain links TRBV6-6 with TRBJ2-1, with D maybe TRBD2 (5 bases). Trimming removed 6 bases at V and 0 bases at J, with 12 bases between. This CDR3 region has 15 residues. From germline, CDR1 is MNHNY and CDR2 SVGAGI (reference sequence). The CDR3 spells CASSLRGDSYNEQFF. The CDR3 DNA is TGTGCCAGCAGCCTCCGGGGAGACTCCTACAATGAGCAGTTCTTC.

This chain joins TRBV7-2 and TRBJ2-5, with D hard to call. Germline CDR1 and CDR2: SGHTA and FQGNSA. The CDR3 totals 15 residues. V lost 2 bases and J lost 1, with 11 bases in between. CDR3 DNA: TGTGCCAGCAGCTTAAACCCCGACTCCCAAGAGACCCAGTACTTC. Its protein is CASSLNPDSQETQYF.

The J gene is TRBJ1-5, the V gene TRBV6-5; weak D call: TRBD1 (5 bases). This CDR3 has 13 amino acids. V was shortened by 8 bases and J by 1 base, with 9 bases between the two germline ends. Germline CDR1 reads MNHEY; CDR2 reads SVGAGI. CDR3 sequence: CASGRESNQPQHF. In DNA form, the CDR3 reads TGTGCCAGCGGCAGGGAGAGCAATCAGCCCCAGCATTTT.

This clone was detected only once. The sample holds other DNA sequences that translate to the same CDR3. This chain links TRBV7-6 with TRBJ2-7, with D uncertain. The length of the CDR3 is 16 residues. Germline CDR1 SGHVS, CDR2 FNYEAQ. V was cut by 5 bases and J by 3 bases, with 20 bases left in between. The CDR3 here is CASSPPPPGKFYEQYF. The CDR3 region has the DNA TGTGCCAGCAGCCCGCCACCGCCAGGCAAGTTCTACGAGCAGTACTTC.

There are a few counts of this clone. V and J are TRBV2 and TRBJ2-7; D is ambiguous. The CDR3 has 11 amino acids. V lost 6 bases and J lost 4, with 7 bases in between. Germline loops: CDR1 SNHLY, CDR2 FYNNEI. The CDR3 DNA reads TGTGCCAGCAGCTTGGGGTACGAGCAGTACTTC. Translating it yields CASSLGYEQYF.

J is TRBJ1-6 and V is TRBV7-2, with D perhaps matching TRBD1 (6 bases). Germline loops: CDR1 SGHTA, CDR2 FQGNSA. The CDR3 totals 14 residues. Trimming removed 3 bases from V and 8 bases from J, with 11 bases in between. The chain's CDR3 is CASSLGGAYSPLHF. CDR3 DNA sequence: TGTGCCAGCAGCTTGGGGGGGGCATATTCACCCCTCCACTTT.

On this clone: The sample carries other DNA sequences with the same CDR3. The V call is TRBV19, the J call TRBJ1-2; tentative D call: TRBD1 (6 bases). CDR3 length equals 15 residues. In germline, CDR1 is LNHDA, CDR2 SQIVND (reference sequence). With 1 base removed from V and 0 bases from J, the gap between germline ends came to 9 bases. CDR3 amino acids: CASSIGGLANYGYTF. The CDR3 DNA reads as TGTGCCAGTAGTATAGGGGGGCTGGCTAACTATGGCTACACCTTC.

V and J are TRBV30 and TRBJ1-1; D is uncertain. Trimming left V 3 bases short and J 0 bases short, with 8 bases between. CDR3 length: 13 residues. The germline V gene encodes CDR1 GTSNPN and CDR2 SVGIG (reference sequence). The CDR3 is CAWRRSVNTEAFF. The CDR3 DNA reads TGTGCCTGGAGAAGGTCGGTGAACACTGAAGCTTTCTTT.

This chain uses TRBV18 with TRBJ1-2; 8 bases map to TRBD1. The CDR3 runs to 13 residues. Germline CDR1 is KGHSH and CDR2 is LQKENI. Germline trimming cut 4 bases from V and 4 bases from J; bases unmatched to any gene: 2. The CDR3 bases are TGTGCCAGCTCACTACAGGGGGTCTATGGCTACACCTTC. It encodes CASSLQGVYGYTF.

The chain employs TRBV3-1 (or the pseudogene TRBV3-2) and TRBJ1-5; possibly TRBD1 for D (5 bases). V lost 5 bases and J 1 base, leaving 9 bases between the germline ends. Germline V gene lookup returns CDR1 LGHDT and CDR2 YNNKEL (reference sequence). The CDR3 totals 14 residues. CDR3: CASSNQGSNQPQHF. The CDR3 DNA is TGTGCCAGCAGCAATCAGGGAAGCAATCAGCCCCAGCATTTT.

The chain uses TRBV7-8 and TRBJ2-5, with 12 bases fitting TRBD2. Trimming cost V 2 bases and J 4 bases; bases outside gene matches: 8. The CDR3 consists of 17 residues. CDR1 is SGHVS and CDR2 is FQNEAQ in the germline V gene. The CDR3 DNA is TGTGCCAGCAGCTTAATCCCGATGACTAGCGGGGGAGAGACCCAGTACTTC. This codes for CASSLIPMTSGGETQYF.

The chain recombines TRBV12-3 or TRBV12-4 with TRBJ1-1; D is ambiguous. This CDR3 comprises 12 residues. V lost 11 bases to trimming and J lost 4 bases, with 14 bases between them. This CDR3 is CASSWRATEAFF. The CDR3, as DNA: TGTGCCTCAAGCTGGAGGGCCACTGAAGCTTTCTTT.

The CDR3 is CASSLVGVGETQYF. The CDR3 bases are TGCGCCAGCAGCTTGGTAGGGGTTGGGGAGACCCAGTACTTC. V and J are TRBV5-1 and TRBJ2-5, with D perhaps TRBD1 (5 bases). The V end was cut by 0 bases, the J end by 5 bases, with 11 bases between. The germline gives CDR1 SGHRS, CDR2 YFSETQ. The length of the CDR3 is 14 residues.

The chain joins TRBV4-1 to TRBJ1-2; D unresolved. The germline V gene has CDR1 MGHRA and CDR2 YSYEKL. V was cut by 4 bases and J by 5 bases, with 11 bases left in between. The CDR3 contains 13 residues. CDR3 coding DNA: TGCGCCAGCAGCCCCGGCGGGTGGTATGGCTACACCTTC. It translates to CASSPGGWYGYTF.

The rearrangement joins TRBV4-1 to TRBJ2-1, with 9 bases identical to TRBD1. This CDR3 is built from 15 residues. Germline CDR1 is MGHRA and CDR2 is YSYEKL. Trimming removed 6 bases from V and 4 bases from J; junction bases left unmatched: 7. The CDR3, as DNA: TGCGCCAGCAGTTCACCCGGGACAGGGTACAATGAGCAGTTCTTC. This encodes CASSSPGTGYNEQFF.

The CDR3 here is CACLVGLYNEQFF. CDR3 coding DNA: TGTGCCTGTCTAGTAGGCTTATACAATGAGCAGTTCTTC. V and J are TRBV30 and TRBJ2-1; D uncertain. V was pared by 6 bases and J by 4 bases, with 13 bases between. The length of the CDR3 is 13 residues. Germline CDR1 is GTSNPN and CDR2 is SVGIG (reference sequence).

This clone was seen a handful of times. This chain's CDR3 is CASSEQGWHTIYF. The CDR3 nucleotides read TGTGCCAGCAGTGAACAGGGTTGGCACACCATATATTTT. The chain carries TRBV12-3 or TRBV12-4 and TRBJ1-3; maybe TRBD1 (6 bases). This CDR3 is built from 13 residues. Trimming left V 5 bases short and J 8 bases short, with 13 bases between.

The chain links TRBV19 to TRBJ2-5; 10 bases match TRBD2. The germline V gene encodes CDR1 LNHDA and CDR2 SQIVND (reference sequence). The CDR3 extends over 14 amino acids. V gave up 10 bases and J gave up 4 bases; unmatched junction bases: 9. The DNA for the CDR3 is TGTGCCACTAAACAAGCGGGAGGGAGAGAGACCCAGTACTTC. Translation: CATKQAGGRETQYF.

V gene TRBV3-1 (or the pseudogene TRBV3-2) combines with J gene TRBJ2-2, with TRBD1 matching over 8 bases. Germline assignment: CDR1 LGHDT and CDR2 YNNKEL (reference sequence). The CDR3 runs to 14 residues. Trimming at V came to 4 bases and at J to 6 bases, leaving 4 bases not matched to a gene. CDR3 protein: CASSRTGGAGELFF. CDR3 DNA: TGTGCCAGCAGCCGAACAGGGGGAGCCGGGGAGCTGTTTTTT.

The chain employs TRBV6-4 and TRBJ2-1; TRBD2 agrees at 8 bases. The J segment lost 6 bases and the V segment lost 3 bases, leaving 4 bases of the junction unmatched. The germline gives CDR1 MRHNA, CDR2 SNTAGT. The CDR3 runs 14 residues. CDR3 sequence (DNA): TGTGCCAGCAGTGAAGGGACTAGTCGCAATGAGCAGTTCTTC. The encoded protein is CASSEGTSRNEQFF.

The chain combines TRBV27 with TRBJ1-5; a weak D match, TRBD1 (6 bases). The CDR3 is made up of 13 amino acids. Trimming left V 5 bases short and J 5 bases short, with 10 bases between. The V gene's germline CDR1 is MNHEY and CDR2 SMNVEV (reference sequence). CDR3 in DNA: TGTGCCAGCAGTCATACAGGGTATCAGCCCCAGCATTTT. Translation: CASSHTGYQPQHF.

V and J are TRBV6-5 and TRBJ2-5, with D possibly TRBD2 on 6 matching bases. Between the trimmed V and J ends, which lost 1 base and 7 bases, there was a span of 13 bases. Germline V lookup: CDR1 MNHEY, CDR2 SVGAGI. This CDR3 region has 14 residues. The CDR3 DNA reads TGTGCCAGCAGTTACTATCGGGAGAGTGGGACCCAGTACTTC. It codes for CASSYYRESGTQYF.

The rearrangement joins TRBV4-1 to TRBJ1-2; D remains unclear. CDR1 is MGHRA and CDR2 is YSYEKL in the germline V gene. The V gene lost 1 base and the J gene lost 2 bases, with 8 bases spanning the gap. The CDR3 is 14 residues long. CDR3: CASSQAQGNYGYTF. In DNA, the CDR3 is TGCGCCAGCAGCCAAGCGCAAGGGAACTATGGCTACACCTTC.

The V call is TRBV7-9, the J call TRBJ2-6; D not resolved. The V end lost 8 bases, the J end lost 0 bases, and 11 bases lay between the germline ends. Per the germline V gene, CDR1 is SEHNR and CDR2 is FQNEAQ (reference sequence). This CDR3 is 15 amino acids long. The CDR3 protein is CASGIGSSGANVLTF. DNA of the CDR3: TGTGCCAGCGGTATTGGTTCCTCTGGGGCCAACGTCCTGACTTTC.

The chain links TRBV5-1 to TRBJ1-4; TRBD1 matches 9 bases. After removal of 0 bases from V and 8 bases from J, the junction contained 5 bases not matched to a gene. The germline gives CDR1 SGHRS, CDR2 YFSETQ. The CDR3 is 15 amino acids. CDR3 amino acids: CASSLAYRGREKLFF. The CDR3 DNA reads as TGCGCCAGCAGCTTGGCTTACAGGGGGCGCGAAAAACTGTTTTTT.

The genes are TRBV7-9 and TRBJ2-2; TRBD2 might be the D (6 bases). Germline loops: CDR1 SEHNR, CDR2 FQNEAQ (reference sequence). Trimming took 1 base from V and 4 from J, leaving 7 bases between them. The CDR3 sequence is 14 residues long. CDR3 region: CASSLGGVTGELFF. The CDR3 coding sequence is TGTGCCAGCAGCTTAGGGGGGGTCACCGGGGAGCTGTTTTTT.

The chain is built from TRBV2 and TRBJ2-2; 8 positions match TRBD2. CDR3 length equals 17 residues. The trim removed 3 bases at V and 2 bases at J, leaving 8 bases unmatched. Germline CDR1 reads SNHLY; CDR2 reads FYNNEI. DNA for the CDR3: TGTGCCAGCAGTGAGCGTAGCGGGGTCGTCAACACCGGGGAGCTGTTTTTT. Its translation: CASSERSGVVNTGELFF. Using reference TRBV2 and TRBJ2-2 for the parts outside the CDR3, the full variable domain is EPEVTQTPSHQVTQMGQEVILRCVPISNHLYFYWYRQILGQKVEFLVSFYNNEISEKSEIFDDQFSVERPDGSNFTLKIRSTKLEDSAMYFCASSERSGVVNTGELFFGEGSRLTVL.